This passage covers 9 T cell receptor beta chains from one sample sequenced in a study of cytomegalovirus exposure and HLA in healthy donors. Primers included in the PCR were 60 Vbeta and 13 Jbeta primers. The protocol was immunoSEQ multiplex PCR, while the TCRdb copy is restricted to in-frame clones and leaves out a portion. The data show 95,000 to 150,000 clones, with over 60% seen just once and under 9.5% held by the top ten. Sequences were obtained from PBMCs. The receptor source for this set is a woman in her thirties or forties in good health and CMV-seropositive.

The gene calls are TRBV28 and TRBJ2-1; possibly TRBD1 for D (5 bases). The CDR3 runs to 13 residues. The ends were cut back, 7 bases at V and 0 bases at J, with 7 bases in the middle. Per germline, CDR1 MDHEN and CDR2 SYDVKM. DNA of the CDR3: TGTGCCAGCACAGGACACTCCTACAATGAGCAGTTCTTC. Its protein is CASTGHSYNEQFF.

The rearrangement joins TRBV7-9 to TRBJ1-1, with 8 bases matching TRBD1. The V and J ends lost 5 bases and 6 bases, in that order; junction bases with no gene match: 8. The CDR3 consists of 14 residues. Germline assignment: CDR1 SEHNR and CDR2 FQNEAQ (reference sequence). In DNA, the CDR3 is TGTGCCAGCAGCCTGACAGGGGTATTGGCTGAAGCTTTCTTT. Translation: CASSLTGVLAEAFF.

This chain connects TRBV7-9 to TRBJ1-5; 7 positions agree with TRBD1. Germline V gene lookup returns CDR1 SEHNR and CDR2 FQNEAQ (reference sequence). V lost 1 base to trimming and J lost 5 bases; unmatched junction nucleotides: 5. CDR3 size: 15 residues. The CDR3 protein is CASSLGQGMDQPQHF. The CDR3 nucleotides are TGTGCCAGCAGCTTAGGACAGGGCATGGATCAGCCCCAGCATTTT.

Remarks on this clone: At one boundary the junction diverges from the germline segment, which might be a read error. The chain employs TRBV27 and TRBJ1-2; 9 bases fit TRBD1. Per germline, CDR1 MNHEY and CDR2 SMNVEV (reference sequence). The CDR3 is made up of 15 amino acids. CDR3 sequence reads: CASRPQGQGNYGYPF. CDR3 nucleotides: TGTGCCAGCAGACCACAAGGACAGGGGAACTATGGCTACCCCTTC.

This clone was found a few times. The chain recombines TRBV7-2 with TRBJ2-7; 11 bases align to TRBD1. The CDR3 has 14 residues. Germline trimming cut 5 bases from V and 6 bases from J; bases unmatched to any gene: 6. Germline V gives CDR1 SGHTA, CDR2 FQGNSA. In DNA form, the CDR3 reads TGTGCCAGCAGCGGGGGACAGGGGGTTGGCGAGCAGTACTTC. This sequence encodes CASSGGQGVGEQYF.

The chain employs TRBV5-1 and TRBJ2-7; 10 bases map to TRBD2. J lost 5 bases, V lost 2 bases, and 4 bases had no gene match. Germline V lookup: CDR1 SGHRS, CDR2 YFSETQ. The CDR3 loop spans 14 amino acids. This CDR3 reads CASSLAGGPDEQYF. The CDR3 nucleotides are TGCGCCAGCAGCTTAGCGGGAGGGCCGGACGAGCAGTACTTC.

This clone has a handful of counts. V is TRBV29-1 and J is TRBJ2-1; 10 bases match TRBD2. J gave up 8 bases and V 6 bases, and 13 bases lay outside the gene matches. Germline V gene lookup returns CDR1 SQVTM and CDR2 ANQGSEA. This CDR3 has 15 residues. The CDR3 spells CSVPVTSGKFDEQFF. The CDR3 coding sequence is TGCAGCGTCCCCGTAACTAGCGGGAAGTTCGATGAGCAGTTCTTC.

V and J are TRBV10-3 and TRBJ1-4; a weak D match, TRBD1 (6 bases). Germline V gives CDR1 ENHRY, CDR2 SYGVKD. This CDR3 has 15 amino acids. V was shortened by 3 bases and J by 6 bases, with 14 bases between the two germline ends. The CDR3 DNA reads TGTGCCATCAGTGATTCGAGGGGGGGCGATGAAAAACTGTTTTTT. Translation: CAISDSRGGDEKLFF.

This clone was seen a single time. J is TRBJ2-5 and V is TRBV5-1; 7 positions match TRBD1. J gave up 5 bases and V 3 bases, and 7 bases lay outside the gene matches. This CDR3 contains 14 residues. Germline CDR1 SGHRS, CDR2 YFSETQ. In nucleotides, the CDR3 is TGCGCCAGCAGCTCCTACACGACAGGGGAGACCCAGTACTTC. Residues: CASSSYTTGETQYF.